Listed below are T cell receptor beta chains from one sample, sequenced in a study of blood T cell repertoires in COVID-19. The protocol was immunoSEQ multiplex PCR, while the TCRdb copy is restricted to in-frame clones and leaves out a portion. The sample holds some 80,000 clones; 81% are singletons and the top ten take about 45%. Sample: peripheral blood. Source of these receptors: a man aged 80 or over with acute or convalescent COVID-19. Each CDR3 is given with its conserved first and last residue. The order of the fields is clone size, D gene, CDR3 length, J gene, V gene, CDR3 DNA, CDR3 protein. A D gene is named only where the DNA matches it firmly. The size entry is marked missing in some rows and otherwise reads once, few, many or a size class.

-,-,15,TRBJ2-3,TRBV5-8,TGTGCCAGCAGCTTGCTAGGCGGTAGCACAGATACGCAGTATTTT,CASSLLGGSTDTQYF
-,TRBD2,16,TRBJ2-1,TRBV19,TGTGCCAGTAGCCCCGCCGGGACTAGCGGAAATAATGAGCAGTTCTTC,CASSPAGTSGNNEQFF
-,TRBD2,16,TRBJ2-3,TRBV3-1/TRBV3-2,TGTGCCAGCAGCCAAGATCTCGTAGCGGGTTCAGATACGCAGTATTTT,CASSQDLVAGSDTQYF
-,TRBD2,16,TRBJ2-3,TRBV29-1,TGCAGCGTTGAAGTCCCCGGACTAGCGGGAAGTGATACGCAGTATTTT,CSVEVPGLAGSDTQYF
-,TRBD1,14,TRBJ2-7,TRBV18,TGTGCCAGCTCACCAGACAGGGAAATATCCGAGCAGTACTTC,CASSPDREISEQYF
hyperexpanded,-,13,TRBJ1-5,TRBV28,TGTGCCAGCAGTCAGGGCCTCAATCAGCCCCAGCATTTT,CASSQGLNQPQHF
-,TRBD1,14,TRBJ1-2,TRBV28,TGTGCCAGCAGGCCGGGACAGGGTGCCTATGGCTACACCTTC,CASRPGQGAYGYTF
-,-,12,TRBJ2-5,TRBV29-1,TGCAGCGCCGGCTGGGGCCGGGAGACCCAGTACTTC,CSAGWGRETQYF
-,TRBD2,16,TRBJ2-1,TRBV2,TGTGCCAGCAGCCAAAGGACTAGCGGGAACTACAATGAGCAGTTCTTC,CASSQRTSGNYNEQFF
-,-,14,TRBJ1-1,TRBV28,TGTGCCAGCAGTTTAGGGGGCGTGAACACTGAAGCTTTCTTT,CASSLGGVNTEAFF
-,-,12,TRBJ2-7,TRBV29-1,TGCAGCGTTTCTAGGTTCTCCTACGAGCAGTACTTC,CSVSRFSYEQYF
-,-,15,TRBJ1-1,TRBV5-1,TGCGCCAGCAGCTTGGCCCGCGGGGGAAATACTGAAGCTTTCTTT,CASSLARGGNTEAFF
-,-,12,TRBJ2-6,TRBV29-1,TGCAGCGTTTCTACGGGGGCCAACGTCCTGACTTTC,CSVSTGANVLTF
few,TRBD1,14,TRBJ1-6,TRBV19,TGTGCCAGTAGGACCGGGACAGGGGCTTCACCCCTCCACTTT,CASRTGTGASPLHF
-,-,13,TRBJ2-1,TRBV5-1,TGCGCCAGCAGCCGACAAGTCAACAATGAGCAGTTCTTC,CASSRQVNNEQFF
-,TRBD2,17,TRBJ2-2,TRBV5-1,TGCGCCAGCAGCACCGGGACTAGCGGGTCTGGCACCGGGGAGCTGTTTTTT,CASSTGTSGSGTGELFF
-,-,15,TRBJ1-2,TRBV21-1,TGTGCCAGCAGCAAAGGAAGCGGGACACGTTATGGCTACACCTTC,CASSKGSGTRYGYTF
few,TRBD1,15,TRBJ2-7,TRBV20-1,TGCAGTGCTAGTACCCCCGGGACAGTGGCCTACGAGCAGTACTTC,CSASTPGTVAYEQYF
-,-,12,TRBJ1-6,TRBV6-5,TGTGCCAGCTCCGGGAGTAATTCACCCCTCCACTTT,CASSGSNSPLHF
-,TRBD1,12,TRBJ2-7,TRBV10-3,TGTGCCATCAGTGACAGGGGGAACGAGCAGTACTTC,CAISDRGNEQYF
-,-,15,TRBJ2-6,TRBV19,TGTGCCAGTAGTATAGGGTCAGCTGGGGCCAACGTCCTGACTTTC,CASSIGSAGANVLTF
-,-,15,TRBJ2-7,TRBV5-1,TGCGCCAGCAGCTACCTGAGCGGGCTCTCCTACGAGCAGTACTTC,CASSYLSGLSYEQYF
-,-,12,TRBJ2-2,TRBV28,TGTGCCAGCAGGCGACAGACCGGGGAGCTGTTTTTT,CASRRQTGELFF
-,-,11,TRBJ1-2,TRBV30,TGTGCCTGGAGTGTCCCGTATGGCTACACCTTC,CAWSVPYGYTF
-,TRBD1,15,TRBJ1-1,TRBV10-3,TGTGCCACCCTGGGACAGGGGCGAGGCGGGACTGAAGCTTTCTTT,CATLGQGRGGTEAFF
-,-,13,TRBJ1-2,TRBV28,TGTGCCAGCAGTTTGGGAGTGAACTATGGCTACACCTTC,CASSLGVNYGYTF
-,-,15,TRBJ1-2,TRBV28,TGTGCCAGCAGTTCCGAATACCTACTCAGGGCTGGCTACACCTTC,CASSSEYLLRAGYTF
-,TRBD2,15,TRBJ2-7,TRBV28,TGTGCCAGCAGCTCGGGACTAGCGGGAACAAGGGAGCAGTACTTC,CASSSGLAGTREQYF
-,TRBD2,15,TRBJ2-1,TRBV5-1,TGCGCCAGCAGCTTCATAGCGGGAGCGAACAATGAGCAGTTCTTC,CASSFIAGANNEQFF
-,-,14,TRBJ2-2,TRBV2,TGTGCCAGCAGAATAAGGACAGACACCGGGGAGCTGTTTTTT,CASRIRTDTGELFF
-,TRBD2,11,TRBJ2-7,TRBV20-1,TGCAGTGCTAGAGACCTAGCGGGACTGTACTTC,CSARDLAGLYF
-,-,12,TRBJ2-7,TRBV5-5,TGTGCCAGCAGCTTGGAATACTACGAGCAGTACTTC,CASSLEYYEQYF
-,TRBD2,16,TRBJ2-1,TRBV6-2/TRBV6-3,TGTGCCAGCAGTTACTTCACTAGCGGGAAAGAAGATGAGCAGTTCTTC,CASSYFTSGKEDEQFF
-,-,12,TRBJ2-7,TRBV18,TGTGCCAGCTCACCGGGCAGTGGCGAGCAGTACTTC,CASSPGSGEQYF
-,-,16,TRBJ1-4,TRBV6-1,TGTGCCAGCAGTGAAGCGCGGAGGGGTAGACGGGAAAAACTGTTTTTT,CASSEARRGRREKLFF
-,-,14,TRBJ2-7,TRBV11-1,TGTGCCAGCAGCACAAGAGGCGGGCCTTACGAGCAGTACTTC,CASSTRGGPYEQYF
once,-,16,TRBJ2-1,TRBV5-1,TGCGCCAGCAGCTTGGACGGGAGCGGGCGGGGTAATGAGCAGTTCTTC,CASSLDGSGRGNEQFF
-,-,13,TRBJ2-3,TRBV9,TGTGCCAGCAGCGTAGCAGCGGGAGATACGCAGTATTTT,CASSVAAGDTQYF
-,-,15,TRBJ2-2,TRBV30,TGTGCCTGGACCCCGGTGGCAGGGGCCACCGGGGAGCTGTTTTTT,CAWTPVAGATGELFF
-,TRBD2,18,TRBJ2-1,TRBV3-1/TRBV3-2,TGTGCCAGCAGCCAAGTCCTCCTTCTAGCGGGAACCTACAATGAGCAGTTCTTC,CASSQVLLLAGTYNEQFF
-,-,14,TRBJ2-3,TRBV15,TGTGCCACCAGCAGAGCCGGGGGGCGGGGGACGCAGTATTTT,CATSRAGGRGTQYF
-,-,14,TRBJ1-1,TRBV7-2,TGTGCCAGCAGCCCGGGTGCCGCTAACACTGAAGCTTTCTTT,CASSPGAANTEAFF
-,TRBD1,17,TRBJ1-2,TRBV11-3,TGTGCCAGCAGTTCGCTGGGGGACAGGGCGGCTAACTATGGCTACACCTTC,CASSSLGDRAANYGYTF
-,-,13,TRBJ2-7,TRBV28,TGTGCCAGCAGTCCGGGACATAATTACGAGCAGTACTTC,CASSPGHNYEQYF
few,-,15,TRBJ1-2,TRBV5-6,TGTGCCAGCAGCTCCATCTACACAGGGAACTATGGCTACACCTTC,CASSSIYTGNYGYTF
few,-,15,TRBJ2-7,TRBV5-1,TGCGCCAGCAGCTTGGAAGGAAATACAGCATCCGAGCAGTACTTC,CASSLEGNTASEQYF
-,-,14,TRBJ1-5,TRBV2,TGTGCCAGTAAAACAGGGTCCCACGGTCAGCCCCAGCATTTT,CASKTGSHGQPQHF
-,-,14,TRBJ2-2,TRBV19,TGTGCCAGTAGTATATACAGCAACACCGGGGAGCTGTTTTTT,CASSIYSNTGELFF
-,TRBD1,15,TRBJ1-5,TRBV6-5,TGTGCCAGCAGACAAACAGGGGCCTTCGATCAGCCCCAGCATTTT,CASRQTGAFDQPQHF
-,-,16,TRBJ1-5,TRBV19,TGTGCCAGCCACTCCCGGGCAGGGAGGGCGAATCAGCCCCAGCATTTT,CASHSRAGRANQPQHF
-,TRBD2,14,TRBJ2-5,TRBV27,TGTGCCAGCAGGAAGCGGGAGAGCATGAAGACCCAGTACTTC,CASRKRESMKTQYF